Shown below are 15 T cell receptor beta chains from a single sample sequenced in a study of blood T cell repertoires in COVID-19. Produced via immunoSEQ multiplex PCR; TCRdb's table is partial and in-frame only. The sample comprises 50,000 to 65,000 clones, roughly 90% of which are singletons, and approximately 6% rests with the top ten. Sequences were obtained from peripheral blood. The origin of the receptors is a human donor in a cohort sampled during active COVID-19.

The gene calls are TRBV7-9 and TRBJ1-1; D call uncertain. The CDR3 contains 17 residues. Germline values: CDR1 SEHNR, CDR2 FQNEAQ (reference sequence). Trimming removed 1 base at V and 4 bases at J, with 19 bases between. The CDR3 DNA reads as TGTGCCAGCAGCTTAGGCCACTCGGGAGGAATGGTCACTGAAGCTTTCTTT. Translating gives CASSLGHSGGMVTEAFF.

CDR3: CASSAGLAGGEQYF. Written as DNA, the CDR3 is TGTGCCAGCAGCGCGGGACTAGCGGGAGGCGAGCAGTACTTC. V is TRBV3-1 (or the pseudogene TRBV3-2) and J is TRBJ2-7; the match to TRBD2 covers 15 bases. The germline V gene encodes CDR1 LGHDT and CDR2 YNNKEL (reference sequence). The CDR3 extends over 14 amino acids. V shed 5 bases and J 6 bases; nucleotides not matched to a gene: 2.

Written as DNA, the CDR3 is TGTGCCACCAGTTCCCAGGACGGGACAGGGGCCACAGATACGCAGTATTTT. Translation: CATSSQDGTGATDTQYF. The V and J genes are TRBV24-1 and TRBJ2-3; 10 positions agree with TRBD1. The CDR3 sequence is 17 residues long. Germline assignment: CDR1 KGHDR and CDR2 SFDVKD. J was trimmed by 2 bases and V by 6 bases; bases with no gene match: 10.

This chain connects TRBV6-2 or TRBV6-3 to TRBJ2-7, with D perhaps matching TRBD2 (7 bases). CDR3 length: 14 residues. V was clipped by 0 bases and J by 2 bases, with 8 bases between them. The germline V gene has CDR1 MNHEY and CDR2 SVGEGT. The CDR3 DNA follows: TGTGCCAGCAGTTACTCGGGGGGGCCCTACGAGCAGTACTTC. Its translation is CASSYSGGPYEQYF.

This clone was seen just once. J is TRBJ2-3 and V is TRBV5-1; 9 bases line up with TRBD1. The junction had 6 bases not matched to a gene; V was cut back by 7 bases and J by 3 bases. Germline V CDR1 and CDR2: SGHRS, YFSETQ. The CDR3 has 14 residues. CDR3 amino acids: CASHTGGATDTQYF. In DNA, the CDR3 is TGCGCCAGCCACACAGGGGGCGCAACAGATACGCAGTATTTT.

V usage is TRBV6-4 and J usage is TRBJ2-2; TRBD2 matches at 7 bases. The germline V gene has CDR1 MRHNA and CDR2 SNTAGT. The CDR3 runs to 15 residues. V lost 3 bases to trimming and J lost 3 bases; unmatched junction nucleotides: 4. Here the CDR3 reads CASSDSAGHTGELFF. The CDR3 DNA sequence: TGTGCCAGCAGTGATTCAGCGGGGCACACCGGGGAGCTGTTTTTT.

This clone was observed once. The V call is TRBV19, the J call TRBJ1-5; the D is unclear. The CDR3 has 14 amino acids. V dropped 1 base and J dropped 7 bases, with 11 bases sitting between them. Germline-derived CDR1 and CDR2 are LNHDA and SQIVND (reference sequence). As DNA, the CDR3 is TGTGCCAGTAGTATAGGATTCCTGAGACAGCCCCAGCATTTT. It encodes CASSIGFLRQPQHF. Full variable domain (missing parts from reference TRBV19 and TRBJ1-5): DGGITQSPKYLFRKEGQNVTLSCEQNLNHDAMYWYRQDPGQGLRLIYYSQIVNDFQKGDIAEGYSVSREKKESFPLTVTSAQKNPTAFYLCASSIGFLRQPQHFGDGTRLSIL.

The rearrangement joins TRBV6-5 to TRBJ1-1; D is perhaps TRBD1 (6 bases). V lost 6 bases, J lost 1 base, and 12 bases lay in between. This CDR3 is built from 14 residues. CDR1 is MNHEY, CDR2 SVGAGI, per germline. The CDR3 bases are TGTGCCAGCAGCCCGGACAGCTGGAACACTGAAGCTTTCTTT. It yields the protein CASSPDSWNTEAFF.

This chain joins TRBV7-8 and TRBJ2-5; 8 bases agree with TRBD2. The J segment lost 2 bases and the V segment lost 5 bases, leaving 25 bases of the junction unmatched. This CDR3 has 21 amino acids. Germline-derived CDR1 and CDR2 are SGHVS and FQNEAQ. The CDR3 sequence: CASSRVLVVSGGSGDQETQYF. The CDR3 nucleotides are TGTGCCAGCAGCCGAGTACTGGTCGTCTCCGGAGGTAGCGGGGATCAAGAGACCCAGTACTTC.

This clone has just one count. The V call is TRBV7-2, the J call TRBJ2-7, with D possibly TRBD1 on 5 matching bases. Trimming removed 5 bases at V and 6 bases at J, with 17 bases between. CDR1 is SGHTA and CDR2 is FQGNSA in the germline V gene. This CDR3 has 14 residues. For the CDR3, the DNA is TGTGCCAGCAGCATAAACGCAGGGATGGGCGAGCAGTACTTC. The encoded protein is CASSINAGMGEQYF.

V usage is TRBV27 and J usage is TRBJ2-1; D might be TRBD2 (6 bases). Germline values: CDR1 MNHEY, CDR2 SMNVEV (reference sequence). V dropped 6 bases and J dropped 5 bases, with 20 bases sitting between them. This CDR3 spans 16 amino acids. The CDR3 bases are TGTGCCAGCAGAGAGGTAGGGCGGGGAAGGGACAATGAGCAGTTCTTC. It yields the protein CASREVGRGRDNEQFF.

This rearrangement joins TRBV12-1 to TRBJ2-7; the D call TRBD1 from the table was never checked on the DNA. TRBV12-1 is labeled a pseudogene. The CDR3 runs to 19 residues. CDR3 in amino acids: CASSFVQDKGPGQGYEQYF. The CDR3 DNA sequence: TGTGCCAGCAGCTTTGTACAGGACAAGGGGCCGGGACAGGGCTACGAGCAGTACTTC.

The chain has TRBV5-1 and TRBJ1-6; D is ambiguous. The CDR3 extends over 17 amino acids. Trimming stripped 4 bases from V and 5 bases from J, with 19 bases between. Germline values: CDR1 SGHRS, CDR2 YFSETQ. The CDR3 DNA follows: TGCGCCAGCAGCCCTAGCACAAGGTGGACCCATAATTCACCCCTCCACTTT. This translates into CASSPSTRWTHNSPLHF.

The chain combines TRBV4-1 with TRBJ2-1; the match to TRBD2 covers 8 bases. Germline lookup yields CDR1 MGHRA and CDR2 YSYEKL. The J segment lost 10 bases and the V segment lost 2 bases, leaving 10 bases of the junction unmatched. The length of the CDR3 is 15 residues. CDR3 bases: TGCGCCAGCAGCCAAAGCGGGAGCTCGACGGGAGAGCAGTTCTTC. Its translation is CASSQSGSSTGEQFF.

The chain couples TRBV28 to TRBJ2-7, with TRBD1 matching over 7 bases. CDR1 and CDR2 (germline): MDHEN, SYDVKM. The CDR3 sequence is 15 residues long. The J segment lost 2 bases and the V segment lost 3 bases, leaving 7 bases of the junction unmatched. Here the CDR3 DNA reads TGTGCCAGCAGTTTTTCCGGGACAGCAGCCTACGAGCAGTACTTC. It specifies CASSFSGTAAYEQYF. The full variable domain, rest sourced from reference TRBV28 and TRBJ2-7, is DVKVTQSSRYLVKRTGEKVFLECVQDMDHENMFWYRQDPGLGLRLIYFSYDVKMKEKGDIPEGYSVSREKKERFSLILESASTNQTSMYLCASSFSGTAAYEQYFGPGTRLTVT.